The 13 T cell receptor beta chains reported below all come from one sample, sequenced in a study of radiation and T cells in renal cell carcinoma. Method: immunoSEQ multiplex PCR; TCRdb's copy keeps in-frame clones and lacks some. The top ten hold approximately 10% of the sample, which has fewer than 200,000 clones, roughly nine tenths seen once. Stated time point: blood 4 weeks post-SBRT, at nephrectomy. Treatment of the sample: 15 Gy SBRT to primary tumor, nephrectomy 4 weeks later. The material sequenced was blood, taken from a patient whose treatment included radiotherapy and nephrectomy. Receptor source: a woman in her forties or fifties with renal cell carcinoma.

This clone was counted a few times. The chain is built from TRBV9 and TRBJ2-5, with TRBD2 matching 8 bases. Trimming took 2 bases from V and 1 from J; bases not matched to a gene: 10. CDR1 is SGDLS and CDR2 is YYNGEE in the germline V gene. The CDR3 length is 17 residues. CDR3 in amino acids: CASSVSKRGPAQETQYF. The CDR3 DNA sequence: TGTGCCAGCAGCGTTTCTAAGCGGGGGCCCGCCCAAGAGACCCAGTACTTC.

This clone was detected only once. This chain joins TRBV4-1 and TRBJ1-2, with a tentative D call TRBD1 (6 bases). V lost 0 bases to trimming and J lost 4 bases, with 12 bases between them. The CDR3 consists of 15 residues. Germline V gene lookup returns CDR1 MGHRA and CDR2 YSYEKL. CDR3 nucleotides: TGCGCCAGCAGCCAAGAGCGGACAGTCTTCTATGGCTACACCTTC. It codes for CASSQERTVFYGYTF.

The J gene is TRBJ1-2, the V gene TRBV5-1; D gene ambiguous. From germline, CDR1 is SGHRS and CDR2 YFSETQ. V was clipped by 0 bases and J by 10 bases, with 13 bases between them. This CDR3 is built from 13 residues. The CDR3 loop reads CASSLAWGDDYTF. DNA of the CDR3: TGCGCCAGCAGCTTGGCCTGGGGAGACGACTACACCTTC.

V and J are TRBV5-1 and TRBJ2-1, with 9 bases aligning to TRBD1. V lost 4 bases to trimming and J lost 7 bases; unmatched junction nucleotides: 9. CDR3 size: 15 residues. The V gene's germline CDR1 is SGHRS and CDR2 YFSETQ. The CDR3 here is CASSEEGTGWNEQFF. The CDR3 DNA reads as TGCGCCAGCAGCGAGGAGGGGACAGGGTGGAATGAGCAGTTCTTC.

The chain joins TRBV6-6 to TRBJ2-5; D is perhaps TRBD1 or TRBD2 (5 bases each). CDR3 length: 16 amino acids. Trimming pared 0 bases from V and 5 bases from J, leaving 16 bases between. Germline CDR1 is MNHNY and CDR2 is SVGAGI (reference sequence). CDR3 sequence reads: CASSYSRGPPGETQYF. CDR3 nucleotide sequence: TGTGCCAGCAGTTACTCGAGGGGTCCTCCGGGGGAGACCCAGTACTTC.

V is TRBV27 and J is TRBJ1-2; tentatively, D is TRBD1 (5 bases). This CDR3 is 13 amino acids long. Germline V gene lookup returns CDR1 MNHEY and CDR2 SMNVEV (reference sequence). The V and J ends lost 6 bases and 7 bases respectively, with 15 bases between them. The DNA for the CDR3 is TGTGCCAGCAGACAAACGGGGCACCCTGGCTACACCTTC. This codes for CASRQTGHPGYTF.

The genes are TRBV7-3 and TRBJ1-1; 10 bases are shared with TRBD1. V dropped 2 bases and J dropped 6; count of bases not matched to a gene: 0. The CDR3 has 13 amino acids. Germline values: CDR1 SGHTA, CDR2 FQGTGA. In nucleotides, the CDR3 is TGTGCCAGCAGCTTAGGACAGGGGGCTGAAGCTTTCTTT. Translated: CASSLGQGAEAFF.

The genes are TRBV4-3 and TRBJ2-5, with D perhaps TRBD1 (6 bases). In germline, CDR1 is LGHNA, CDR2 YSLEER. The CDR3 sequence is 15 residues long. Trimming stripped 1 base from V and 4 bases from J, with 13 bases between. CDR3 DNA sequence: TGCGCCAGCAGCCAAGTACAGGGTGTTGGAGAGACCCAGTACTTC. It yields the protein CASSQVQGVGETQYF.

The rearrangement uses TRBV19 and TRBJ2-5, with 7 bases identical to TRBD1. CDR3 length equals 15 residues. Germline-derived CDR1 and CDR2 are LNHDA and SQIVND (reference sequence). V shed 6 bases, J shed 1 base, and the junction held 8 bases outside the gene matches. The CDR3 reads CASSTRDSPQETQYF. CDR3 bases: TGTGCCAGTAGCACAAGGGACAGTCCCCAAGAGACCCAGTACTTC.

The genes are TRBV4-1 and TRBJ1-4; the D is unclear. Per the germline V gene, CDR1 is MGHRA and CDR2 is YSYEKL. CDR3 size: 14 residues. The V gene lost 4 bases and the J gene lost 4 bases, with 10 bases spanning the gap. DNA for the CDR3: TGCGCCAGCAGCCGAAGGGAGTATAATGAAAAACTGTTTTTT. Protein: CASSRREYNEKLFF.

The J gene is TRBJ2-1, the V gene TRBV2; 7 nucleotides align to TRBD2. Germline CDR1 is SNHLY and CDR2 is FYNNEI. The trim removed 10 bases at V and 1 base at J, leaving 7 bases unmatched. The CDR3 runs 14 residues. This CDR3 reads CAIDWEGSYNEQFF. CDR3 bases: TGTGCCATTGATTGGGAGGGATCCTACAATGAGCAGTTCTTC.

Worth noting for this clone: An end of the junction does not agree with germline; a read error may underlie this. This rearrangement joins TRBV7-7 to TRBJ2-3; no reliable D call. The length of the CDR3 is 14 residues. Germline V gives CDR1 SSHAT, CDR2 FNYEAQ (reference sequence). The CDR3 DNA is TGTGCTAGCAGCAAGAGTTCGGTGTCAGATACGCAGTATTTT. It translates to CASSKSSVSDTQYF.

The V gene is TRBV9, the J gene TRBJ2-1; no clear D gene. The CDR3 is 15 residues long. Deletions cut 0 bases from V and 4 bases from J, with 11 bases between. The V gene's germline CDR1 is SGDLS and CDR2 YYNGEE. In nucleotides, the CDR3 is TGTGCCAGCAGCGTAGCTACATCGGTATACAATGAGCAGTTCTTC. Translating gives CASSVATSVYNEQFF.